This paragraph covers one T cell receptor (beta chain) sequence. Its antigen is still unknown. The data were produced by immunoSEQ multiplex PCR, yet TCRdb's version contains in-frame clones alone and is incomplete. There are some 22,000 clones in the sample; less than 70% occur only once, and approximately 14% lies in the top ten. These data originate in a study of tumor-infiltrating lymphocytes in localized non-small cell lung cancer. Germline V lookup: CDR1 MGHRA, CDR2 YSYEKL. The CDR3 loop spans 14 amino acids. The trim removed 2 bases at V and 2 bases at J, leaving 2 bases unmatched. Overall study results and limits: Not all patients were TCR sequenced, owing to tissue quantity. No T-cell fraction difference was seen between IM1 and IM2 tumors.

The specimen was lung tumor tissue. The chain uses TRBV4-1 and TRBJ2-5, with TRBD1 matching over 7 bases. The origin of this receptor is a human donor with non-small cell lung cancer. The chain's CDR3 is CASSQRDRQETQYF. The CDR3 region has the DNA TGCGCCAGCAGCCAAAGGGACAGACAAGAGACCCAGTACTTC.